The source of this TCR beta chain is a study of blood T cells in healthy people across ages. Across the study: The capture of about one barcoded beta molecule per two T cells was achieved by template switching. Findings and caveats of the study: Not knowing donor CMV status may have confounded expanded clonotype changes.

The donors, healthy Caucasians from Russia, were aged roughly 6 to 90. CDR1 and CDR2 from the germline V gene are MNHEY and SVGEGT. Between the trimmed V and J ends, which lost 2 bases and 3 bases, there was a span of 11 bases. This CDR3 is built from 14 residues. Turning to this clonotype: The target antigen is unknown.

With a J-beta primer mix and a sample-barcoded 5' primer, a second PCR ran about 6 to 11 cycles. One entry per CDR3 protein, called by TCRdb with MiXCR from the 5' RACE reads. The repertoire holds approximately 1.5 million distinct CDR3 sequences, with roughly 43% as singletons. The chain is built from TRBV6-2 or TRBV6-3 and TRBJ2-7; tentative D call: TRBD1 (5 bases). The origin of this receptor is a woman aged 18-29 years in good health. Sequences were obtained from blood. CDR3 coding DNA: TGTGCCAGCAGTTACAGGGGTATCTACTACGAGCAGTACTTC. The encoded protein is CASSYRGIYYEQYF.